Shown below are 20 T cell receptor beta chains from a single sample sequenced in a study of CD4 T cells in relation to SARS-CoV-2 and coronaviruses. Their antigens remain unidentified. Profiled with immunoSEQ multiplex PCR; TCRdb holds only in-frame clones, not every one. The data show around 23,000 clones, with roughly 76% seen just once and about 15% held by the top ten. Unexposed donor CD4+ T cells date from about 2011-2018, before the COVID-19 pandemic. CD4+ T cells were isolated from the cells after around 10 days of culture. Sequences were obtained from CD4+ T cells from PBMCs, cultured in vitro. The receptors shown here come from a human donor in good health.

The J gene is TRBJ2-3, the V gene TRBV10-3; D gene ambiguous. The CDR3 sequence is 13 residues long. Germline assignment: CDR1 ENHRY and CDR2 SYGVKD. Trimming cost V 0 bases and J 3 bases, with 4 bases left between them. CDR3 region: CAISESKTDTQYF. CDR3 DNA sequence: TGTGCCATCAGTGAGTCCAAGACAGATACGCAGTATTTT.

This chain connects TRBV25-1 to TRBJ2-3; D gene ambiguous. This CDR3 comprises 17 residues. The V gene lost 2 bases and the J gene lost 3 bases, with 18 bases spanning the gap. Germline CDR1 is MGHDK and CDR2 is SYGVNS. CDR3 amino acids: CASSEPRGRIGTDTQYF. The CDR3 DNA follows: TGTGCCAGCAGTGAACCCCGAGGTAGGATTGGGACAGATACGCAGTATTTT. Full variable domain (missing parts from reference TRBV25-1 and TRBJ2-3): EADIYQTPRYLVIGTGKKITLECSQTMGHDKMYWYQQDPGMELHLIHYSYGVNSTEKGDLSSESTVSRIRTEHFPLTLESARPSHTSQYLCASSEPRGRIGTDTQYFGPGTRLTVL.

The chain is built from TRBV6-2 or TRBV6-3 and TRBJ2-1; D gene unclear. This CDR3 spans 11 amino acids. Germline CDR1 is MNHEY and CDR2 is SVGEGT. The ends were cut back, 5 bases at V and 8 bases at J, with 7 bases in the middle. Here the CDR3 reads CASSAWDEQFF. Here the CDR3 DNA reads TGTGCCAGCAGTGCGTGGGATGAGCAGTTCTTC.

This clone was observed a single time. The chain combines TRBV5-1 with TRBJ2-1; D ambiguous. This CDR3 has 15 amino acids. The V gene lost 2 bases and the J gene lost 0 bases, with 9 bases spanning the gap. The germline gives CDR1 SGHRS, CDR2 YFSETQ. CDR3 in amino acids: CASSFTLSSYNEQFF. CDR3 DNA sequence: TGCGCCAGCAGCTTTACACTAAGCTCCTACAATGAGCAGTTCTTC.

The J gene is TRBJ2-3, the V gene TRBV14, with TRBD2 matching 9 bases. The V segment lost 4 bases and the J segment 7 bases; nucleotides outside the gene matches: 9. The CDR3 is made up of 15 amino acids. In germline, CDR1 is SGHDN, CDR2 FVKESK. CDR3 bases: TGTGCCAGCAGCCTGACGGGCGGGAGGGCCAATACGCAGTATTTT. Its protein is CASSLTGGRANTQYF.

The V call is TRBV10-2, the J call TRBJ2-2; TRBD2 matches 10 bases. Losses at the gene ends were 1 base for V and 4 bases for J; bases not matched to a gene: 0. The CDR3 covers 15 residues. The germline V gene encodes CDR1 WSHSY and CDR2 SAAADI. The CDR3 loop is CASSELAGGTGELFF. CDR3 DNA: TGCGCCAGCAGTGAGTTAGCGGGGGGCACCGGGGAGCTGTTTTTT.

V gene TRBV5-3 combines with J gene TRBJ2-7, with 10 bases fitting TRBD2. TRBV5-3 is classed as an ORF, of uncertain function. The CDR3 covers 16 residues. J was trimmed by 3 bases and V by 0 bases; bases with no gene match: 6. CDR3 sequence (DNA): TGTGCCAGAAGCTTGGCTGGGCTAGCGGGAGTCTACGAGCAGTACTTC. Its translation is CARSLAGLAGVYEQYF.

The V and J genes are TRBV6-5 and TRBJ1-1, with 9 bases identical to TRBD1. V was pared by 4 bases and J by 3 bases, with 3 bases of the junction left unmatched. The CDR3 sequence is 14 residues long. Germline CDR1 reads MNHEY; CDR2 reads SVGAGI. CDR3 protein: CASSLDRGHTEAFF. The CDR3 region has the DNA TGTGCCAGCAGTTTGGACAGGGGTCACACTGAAGCTTTCTTT.

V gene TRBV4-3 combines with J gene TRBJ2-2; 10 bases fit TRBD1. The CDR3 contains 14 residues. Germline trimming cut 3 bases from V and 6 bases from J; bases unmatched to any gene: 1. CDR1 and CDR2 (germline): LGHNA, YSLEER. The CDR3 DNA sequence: TGCGCCAGCAGCCACGGACAGGGGGCCGGGGAGCTGTTTTTT. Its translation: CASSHGQGAGELFF.

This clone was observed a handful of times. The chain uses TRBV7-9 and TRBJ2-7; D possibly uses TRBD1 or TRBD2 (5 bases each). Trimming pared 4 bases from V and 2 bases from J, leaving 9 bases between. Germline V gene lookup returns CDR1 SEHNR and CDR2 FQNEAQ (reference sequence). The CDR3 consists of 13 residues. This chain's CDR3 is CASSWDGTYEQYF. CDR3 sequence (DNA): TGTGCCAGCAGCTGGGACGGCACCTACGAGCAGTACTTC. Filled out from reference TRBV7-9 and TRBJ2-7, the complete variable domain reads DTGVSQNPRHKITKRGQNVTFRCDPISEHNRLYWYRQTLGQGPEFLTYFQNEAQLEKSRLLSDRFSAERPKGSFSTLEIQRTEQGDSAMYLCASSWDGTYEQYFGPGTRLTVT.

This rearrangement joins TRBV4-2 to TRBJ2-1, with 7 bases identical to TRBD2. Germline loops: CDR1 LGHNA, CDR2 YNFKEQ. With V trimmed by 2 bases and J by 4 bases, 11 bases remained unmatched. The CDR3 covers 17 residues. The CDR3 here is CASSQFPSGGSYNEQFF. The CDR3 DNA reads TGTGCCAGCAGCCAATTTCCTAGCGGAGGGAGTTACAATGAGCAGTTCTTC.

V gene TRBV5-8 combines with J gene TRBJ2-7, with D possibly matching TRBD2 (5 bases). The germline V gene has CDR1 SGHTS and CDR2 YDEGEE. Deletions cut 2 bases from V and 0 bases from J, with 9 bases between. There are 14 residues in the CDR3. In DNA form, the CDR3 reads TGTGCCAGCAGCTTCGCACGGGACTCCTACGAGCAGTACTTC. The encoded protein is CASSFARDSYEQYF. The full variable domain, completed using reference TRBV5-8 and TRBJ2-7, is EAGVTQSPTHLIKTRGQQATLRCSPISGHTSVYWYQQALGLGLQFLLWYDEGEERNRGNFPPRFSGRQFPNYSSELNVNALELEDSALYLCASSFARDSYEQYFGPGTRLTVT.

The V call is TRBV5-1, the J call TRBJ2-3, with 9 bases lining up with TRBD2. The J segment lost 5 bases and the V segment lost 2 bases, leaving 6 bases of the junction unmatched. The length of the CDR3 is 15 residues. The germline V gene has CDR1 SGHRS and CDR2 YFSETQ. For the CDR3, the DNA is TGCGCCAGCAGCTTCGGGCGGGGGGGCGGAGATACGCAGTATTTT. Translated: CASSFGRGGGDTQYF.

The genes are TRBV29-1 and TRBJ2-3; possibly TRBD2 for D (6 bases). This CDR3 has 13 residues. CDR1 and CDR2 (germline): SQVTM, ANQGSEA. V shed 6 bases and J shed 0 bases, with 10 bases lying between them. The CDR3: CSVIAVSTDTQYF. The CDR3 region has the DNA TGCAGCGTGATAGCGGTTAGCACAGATACGCAGTATTTT.

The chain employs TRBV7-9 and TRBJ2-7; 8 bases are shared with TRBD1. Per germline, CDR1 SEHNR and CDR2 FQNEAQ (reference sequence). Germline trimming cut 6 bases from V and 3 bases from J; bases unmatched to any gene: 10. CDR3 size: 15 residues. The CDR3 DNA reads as TGTGCCAGCAGTTTTTCCATGGACAGGGTCTACGAGCAGTACTTC. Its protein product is CASSFSMDRVYEQYF.

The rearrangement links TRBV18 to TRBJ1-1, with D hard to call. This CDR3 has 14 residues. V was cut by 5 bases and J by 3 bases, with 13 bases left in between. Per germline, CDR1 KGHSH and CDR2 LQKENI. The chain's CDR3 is CASSMIGGDTEAFF. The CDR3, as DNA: TGTGCCAGCTCAATGATTGGCGGGGACACTGAAGCTTTCTTT.

The CDR3 spells CASSLGPGQGYNEQFF. DNA of the CDR3: TGTGCCAGCAGCTTAGGGCCCGGACAGGGTTACAATGAGCAGTTCTTC. The chain couples TRBV11-3 to TRBJ2-1; 8 bases are a match to TRBD1. Germline CDR1 and CDR2: SGHNT and YENEEA. This CDR3 is 16 amino acids long. The V segment lost 1 base and the J segment 4 bases; nucleotides outside the gene matches: 6.

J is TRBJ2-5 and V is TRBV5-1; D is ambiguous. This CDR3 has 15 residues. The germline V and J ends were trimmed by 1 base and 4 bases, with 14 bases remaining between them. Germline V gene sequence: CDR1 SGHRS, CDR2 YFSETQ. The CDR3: CASSLRGTLLETQYF. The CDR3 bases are TGCGCCAGCAGCTTGAGAGGCACCCTCTTAGAGACCCAGTACTTC.

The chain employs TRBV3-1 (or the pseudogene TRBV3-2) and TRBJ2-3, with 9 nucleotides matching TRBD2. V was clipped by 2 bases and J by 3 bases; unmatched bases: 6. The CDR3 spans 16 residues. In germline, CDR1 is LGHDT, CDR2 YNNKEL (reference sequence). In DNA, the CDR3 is TGTGCCAGCAGCCAAAGTATAGCGGGAGCGACAGATACGCAGTATTTT. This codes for CASSQSIAGATDTQYF.

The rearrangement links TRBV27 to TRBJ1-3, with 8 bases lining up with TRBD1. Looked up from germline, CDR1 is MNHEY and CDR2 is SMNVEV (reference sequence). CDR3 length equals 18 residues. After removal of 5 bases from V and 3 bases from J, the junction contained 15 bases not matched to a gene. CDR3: CASSPLGQGPRGGNTIYF. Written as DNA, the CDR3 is TGTGCCAGCAGTCCCCTCGGACAGGGACCTCGAGGTGGAAACACCATATATTTT.